This is a list of T cell receptor beta chains from one sample in a study of blood T cell repertoires in COVID-19. Libraries were prepared by immunoSEQ multiplex PCR; TCRdb keeps only in-frame clonotypes and omits some of them. The table has around 25,000 clones, around nine tenths seen once. The specimen sequenced was peripheral blood. The receptors shown here come from a human donor in a cohort sampled during active COVID-19. CDR3s include the opening cysteine and the closing phenylalanine or tryptophan. Each record gives: clone size, V gene, D gene, J gene, CDR3 DNA, CDR3 protein. A D gene is named only where the DNA matches it firmly. Part of the rows lack a size; the others show once, few, many or a class for expanded clones.

-	TRBV5-5	TRBD1	TRBJ1-2	TGTGCCAGCAGGACCGCCGGGACAGGAGTCGCTAACTATGGCTACACCTTC	CASRTAGTGVANYGYTF
-	TRBV5-4	TRBD2	TRBJ2-3	TGTGCCAGCAGCCCCCGGGGGGGCGGTAGCACAGATACGCAGTATTTT	CASSPRGGGSTDTQYF
-	TRBV9	-	TRBJ1-1	TGTGCCAGCAGCCTTAAGGACAGACCGCCCACTGAAGCTTTCTTT	CASSLKDRPPTEAFF
-	TRBV6-2/TRBV6-3	TRBD1	TRBJ1-1	TGTGCCAGCAGTCTGGGACAGGGCACTGAAGCTTTCTTT	CASSLGQGTEAFF
once	TRBV7-9	TRBD1	TRBJ1-2	TGTGCCAGCAGCCCTAGTAGGGGGCCTAACTATGGCTACACCTTC	CASSPSRGPNYGYTF
few	TRBV5-4	TRBD1	TRBJ1-2	TGTGCCAGCAGCGCGCGACAGGGAGTCTACACCTTC	CASSARQGVYTF
-	TRBV5-1	TRBD1	TRBJ1-4	TGCGCCAGCAGCCAAAACCAAATCGGGACAGCTAATGAAAAACTGTTTTTT	CASSQNQIGTANEKLFF
-	TRBV7-2	TRBD2	TRBJ2-1	TGTGCCAGCAGCTCTACTAGCGCCCGCTACAATGAGCAGTTCTTC	CASSSTSARYNEQFF
-	TRBV5-4	-	TRBJ1-3	TGTGCCAGCAGCTTGCGGGGTGCAAACACCATATATTTT	CASSLRGANTIYF
once	TRBV6-2/TRBV6-3	-	TRBJ2-3	TGTGCCAGCAGCCTTGGCACACGGGGGAAGGATACGCAGTATTTT	CASSLGTRGKDTQYF
once	TRBV5-1	-	TRBJ2-6	TGCGCCAGCAGCTTGGACACGTCTAGCTCTGGGGCCAACGTCCTGACTTTC	CASSLDTSSSGANVLTF
-	TRBV11-2	-	TRBJ1-1	TGTGCCAGCAGCTTAGATGGTAGGACAGCTGAAGCTTTCTTT	CASSLDGRTAEAFF
once	TRBV5-4	-	TRBJ1-1	TGTGCCAGCAGCTTGGGGGCTAACACTGAAGCTTTCTTT	CASSLGANTEAFF
once	TRBV28	TRBD1	TRBJ2-1	TGTGCCAGCAGTCCGGGACAGGGAATGAGGGAGCAGTTCTTC	CASSPGQGMREQFF
-	TRBV6-6	TRBD1	TRBJ2-2	TGTGCCAGCAGGGGACAGGGGAACACCGGGGAGCTGTTTTTT	CASRGQGNTGELFF
once	TRBV9	-	TRBJ1-1	TGTGCCAGCAGCGTAGCGGACAAGAACACTGAAGCTTTCTTT	CASSVADKNTEAFF
once	TRBV29-1	TRBD1	TRBJ2-7	TGCAGCGTTGGCAGGGGGCCATGGGAGGCCTACGAGCAGTACTTC	CSVGRGPWEAYEQYF
-	TRBV5-1	-	TRBJ1-2	TGCGCCAGCAGCTTGGCCCCGGGACAAGCTAACTATGGCTACACCTTC	CASSLAPGQANYGYTF
-	TRBV29-1	TRBD1	TRBJ1-5	TGCAGCACCACGGCATTAACAGGGGTATCCTATCAGCCCCAGCATTTT	CSTTALTGVSYQPQHF
-	TRBV10-3	-	TRBJ1-1	TGTGCCATCAGTGAGTCGACCGGGGTAAAAACTGAAGCTTTCTTT	CAISESTGVKTEAFF
-	TRBV2	TRBD1	TRBJ2-5	TGTGCCATCCAATTCGACAGGGGGCAATCAGAGACCCAGTACTTC	CAIQFDRGQSETQYF
-	TRBV5-1	-	TRBJ2-5	TGCGCCAGCAGCTTGGCCGGACAGCCTCAAGAGACCCAGTACTTC	CASSLAGQPQETQYF
-	TRBV7-9	-	TRBJ2-7	TGTGCCAGCAGCTCCCGCGTAGGGATGGGGCCCTCCTACGAGCAGTACTTC	CASSSRVGMGPSYEQYF
-	TRBV2	-	TRBJ2-2	TGTGCCAGCAAACTAGGGAACACCGGGGAGCTGTTTTTT	CASKLGNTGELFF
once	TRBV2	TRBD1	TRBJ1-4	TGTGCCAGCAGTGCCGGACAGGGGGTACCAACTAATGAAAAACTGTTTTTT	CASSAGQGVPTNEKLFF
few	TRBV7-2	-	TRBJ1-5	TGTGCCAGCAGCTTTACAGGGATCCAGCCCCAGCATTTT	CASSFTGIQPQHF
-	TRBV28	-	TRBJ1-2	TGTGCCAGCAGTTTAAACCAACTCAATTATGGCTACACCTTC	CASSLNQLNYGYTF
-	TRBV6-2/TRBV6-3	-	TRBJ2-7	TGTGCCAGCAGTCGACGGGACTCCTACGAGCAGTACTTC	CASSRRDSYEQYF
once	TRBV14	TRBD1	TRBJ2-2	TGTGCCAGCAGCCCTTTCCCAGGACAGGGGGAACGGACCGGGGAGCTGTTTTTT	CASSPFPGQGERTGELFF
-	TRBV4-1	TRBD2	TRBJ2-1	TGCGCCAGCAGCCAAGAATGGCGGGGGGGTTACAATGAGCAGTTCTTC	CASSQEWRGGYNEQFF
-	TRBV28	TRBD2	TRBJ2-5	TGTGCCAGCACGTCGGGGGGGGGCTACACAGAGACCCAGTACTTC	CASTSGGGYTETQYF
-	TRBV30	TRBD2	TRBJ2-7	TGTGCCTGGAGTCGCGGGGGTAGCTCCTACGAGCAGTACTTC	CAWSRGGSSYEQYF
-	TRBV5-1	TRBD2	TRBJ2-5	TGCGCCAGCAGCTTGGCCCAGGCTAGCGGGCAAGAGACCCAGTACTTC	CASSLAQASGQETQYF
-	TRBV24-1	TRBD1	TRBJ2-7	TGTGCCACCAGTGATTTGCGACAGGGGCGCTACGAGCAGTACTTC	CATSDLRQGRYEQYF
-	TRBV6-6	-	TRBJ2-2	TGTGCCAGCGCACAGAACACCGGGGAGCTGTTTTTT	CASAQNTGELFF
-	TRBV5-4	TRBD2	TRBJ2-3	TGTGCCAGCAGCCCGGGGACTAGCGGGAGTTGGGTCACAGATACGCAGTATTTT	CASSPGTSGSWVTDTQYF
-	TRBV19	TRBD1	TRBJ1-5	TGTGCCAGTAGCAGACAGGGTGCACAGGCAAATAGCAATCAGCCCCAGCATTTT	CASSRQGAQANSNQPQHF
-	TRBV5-8	-	TRBJ2-7	TGTGCCAGCAGCTTCGGACAGAACTACGAGCAGTACTTC	CASSFGQNYEQYF
-	TRBV7-2	-	TRBJ1-2	TGTGCCAGCAGCTTATCGTTCACAGGTGGCTACACCTTC	CASSLSFTGGYTF
-	TRBV10-3	-	TRBJ1-1	TGTGCCATCAGTGGGACACCTGGGAACACTGAAGCTTTCTTT	CAISGTPGNTEAFF
-	TRBV28	-	TRBJ1-5	TGTGCCAGCAGTTTTTCACAGGCTAATAGCAATCAGCCCCAGCATTTT	CASSFSQANSNQPQHF
-	TRBV19	TRBD1	TRBJ2-7	TGTGCCAGTAGTTTCCGGGACAGATCGTTACGAGAGCAGTACTTC	CASSFRDRSLREQYF
-	TRBV6-5	-	TRBJ1-1	TGTGCCAGCAGAATCAGGGGTGACACTGAAGCTTTCTTT	CASRIRGDTEAFF
-	TRBV5-1	-	TRBJ2-3	TGCGCCAGCGGGGGGTTGGTAGCAGATACGCAGTATTTT	CASGGLVADTQYF
-	TRBV5-1	-	TRBJ1-5	TGCGCCAGCAGCTTGGACCAGGGGAATCAGCCCCAGCATTTT	CASSLDQGNQPQHF
once	TRBV30	-	TRBJ1-2	TGTGCCTGGAGACTATCCCTTAACTATGGCTACACCTTC	CAWRLSLNYGYTF
-	TRBV30	TRBD1	TRBJ1-2	TGTGCCTGGAGTGCAGACAGGGGTGGTGGCTACACCTTC	CAWSADRGGGYTF
few	TRBV19	-	TRBJ2-7	TGTGCCAGTAGTATAGCTTCAGGTTACGCCTACGAGCAGTACTTC	CASSIASGYAYEQYF
-	TRBV3-1/TRBV3-2	-	TRBJ2-3	TGTGCCAGCAGCCAAGATCCCTCAGATACGCAGTATTTT	CASSQDPSDTQYF